The entry below describes one T cell receptor (beta chain). Its cognate antigen is unknown. Clones were sequenced by immunoSEQ multiplex PCR, and TCRdb holds only the in-frame ones, with some missing. The sample shows tens of thousands of clones, 65% to 75% of them seen only once. The data originate from a study of T cell clones after liver transplantation. CDR3 size: 14 residues. Trimming left V 4 bases short and J 8 bases short, with 12 bases between. Germline V lookup: CDR1 MNHEY, CDR2 SVGAGI. Study-level findings and limits: Compared with third party-reactive sequences, donor-reactive ones declined more, independent of withdrawal success.

This receptor was identified in a human donor who received a liver transplant. The chain links TRBV6-5 to TRBJ1-6; D possibly corresponds to TRBD1 (6 bases). The material sequenced was CD4+ T cells from blood, taken before liver transplant. CDR3 coding DNA: TGTGCCAGCAGTTCCGGCAGGGGTGATTCACCCCTCCACTTT. Protein product: CASSSGRGDSPLHF.